Below, 16 T cell receptor beta chains from the same sample are listed, as sequenced in a study of blood T cell repertoires in COVID-19. TCRdb keeps only in-frame clones here, not all; method: immunoSEQ multiplex PCR. The repertoire holds 70,000 or so clones, with roughly 87% as singletons. Sequencing was done on a sample of peripheral blood. The receptors were gathered from a woman of 80 years or more with active or convalescent COVID-19.

This sequence joins TRBV3-1 (or the pseudogene TRBV3-2) and TRBJ1-5; TRBD1 is a possible D gene (6 bases). Trimming took 1 base from V and 7 from J, leaving 14 bases between them. Germline V lookup: CDR1 LGHDT, CDR2 YNNKEL (reference sequence). This CDR3 has 15 residues. The chain's CDR3 is CASSQVPGGGQPQHF. The CDR3 DNA sequence: TGTGCCAGCAGCCAAGTTCCGGGGGGCGGGCAGCCCCAGCATTTT.

The chain's CDR3 is CASSQERGSSAFF. The CDR3 DNA sequence: TGTGCCAGCAGCCAAGAGCGGGGGTCGAGTGCTTTCTTT. The chain couples TRBV4-2 to TRBJ1-1; tentative D call: TRBD1 (5 bases). The germline gives CDR1 LGHNA, CDR2 YNFKEQ. The CDR3 contains 13 residues. Trimming left V 0 bases short and J 11 bases short, with 13 bases between.

The CDR3 DNA sequence: TGTGCCAGCAGTCCCAGGGTGGCCAAAAACATTCAGTACTTC. Translation gives CASSPRVAKNIQYF. The V gene is TRBV27, the J gene TRBJ2-4; D may be TRBD1 (5 bases). V lost 5 bases to trimming and J lost 1 base, with 9 bases between them. The germline gives CDR1 MNHEY, CDR2 SMNVEV (reference sequence). This CDR3 is built from 14 residues.

The chain is built from TRBV28 and TRBJ2-3; 10 nucleotides line up with TRBD2. The junction had 12 bases not matched to a gene; V was cut back by 6 bases and J by 6 bases. Germline loops: CDR1 MDHEN, CDR2 SYDVKM. The CDR3 totals 16 residues. Here the CDR3 reads CASSPTPAGGRDTQYF. CDR3 nucleotides: TGTGCCAGCAGCCCGACCCCAGCGGGGGGGCGCGATACGCAGTATTTT.

This chain joins TRBV9 and TRBJ2-1, with 7 positions matching TRBD2. The CDR3 loop spans 16 amino acids. The J segment lost 8 bases and the V segment lost 3 bases, leaving 14 bases of the junction unmatched. The germline gives CDR1 SGDLS, CDR2 YYNGEE. This CDR3 reads CASSGATSLSVDEQFF. The CDR3 bases are TGTGCCAGCAGCGGAGCGACTAGCCTTTCAGTCGATGAGCAGTTCTTC. Supplemented by reference TRBV9 and TRBJ2-1, the full variable domain reads DSGVTQTPKHLITATGQRVTLRCSPRSGDLSVYWYQQSLDQGLQFLIQYYNGEERAKGNILERFSAQQFPDLHSELNLSSLELGDSALYFCASSGATSLSVDEQFFGPGTRLTVL.

The V call is TRBV3-1 (or the pseudogene TRBV3-2), the J call TRBJ2-1; 9 bases agree with TRBD2. With V trimmed by 3 bases and J by 8 bases, 8 bases remained unmatched. The germline gives CDR1 LGHDT, CDR2 YNNKEL (reference sequence). The CDR3 spans 15 residues. This CDR3 is CASSQRGGGLYEQFF. CDR3 DNA sequence: TGTGCCAGCAGCCAGCGCGGGGGGGGCCTCTATGAGCAGTTCTTC.

V usage is TRBV2 and J usage is TRBJ1-1, with D maybe TRBD1 (6 bases). Germline loops: CDR1 SNHLY, CDR2 FYNNEI. Trimming took off 2 bases at V and 3 bases at J, with 10 bases between the two ends. The CDR3 spans 14 residues. CDR3 in DNA: TGTGCCAGCAGTGAACAGGGGCGGGACACTGAAGCTTTCTTT. It is translated as CASSEQGRDTEAFF.

The chain uses TRBV5-1 and TRBJ2-5; 11 positions match TRBD2. After removal of 7 bases from V and 5 bases from J, the junction contained 10 bases not matched to a gene. Germline values: CDR1 SGHRS, CDR2 YFSETQ. The CDR3 has 15 residues. The CDR3 protein is CASGTSGGVRETQYF. The CDR3 bases are TGCGCCAGCGGAACTAGCGGGGGAGTCCGGGAGACCCAGTACTTC.

CDR3 sequence reads: CASSLRPPGGHYGYTF. The CDR3 DNA reads TGCGCCAGCAGCTTGCGTCCCCCGGGGGGACACTATGGCTACACCTTC. The genes are TRBV5-1 and TRBJ1-2; tentatively, D is TRBD1 (5 bases). Germline lookup yields CDR1 SGHRS and CDR2 YFSETQ. Trimming pared 1 base from V and 3 bases from J, leaving 16 bases between. CDR3 size: 16 residues.

The J gene is TRBJ1-1, the V gene TRBV3-1 (or the pseudogene TRBV3-2); D remains unclear. The CDR3 loop spans 14 amino acids. Germline assignment: CDR1 LGHDT and CDR2 YNNKEL (reference sequence). V was clipped by 5 bases and J by 0 bases, with 10 bases between them. The CDR3 nucleotides are TGTGCCAGCAGCAGCAGGCCTATGAACACTGAAGCTTTCTTT. It codes for CASSSRPMNTEAFF.

V is TRBV18 and J is TRBJ1-3; D ambiguous. The germline CDR1 and CDR2 sequences are KGHSH and LQKENI. The CDR3 sequence is 15 residues long. The V and J ends lost 2 bases and 2 bases respectively, with 10 bases between them. CDR3: CASSPTDQTGNTIYF. CDR3 DNA sequence: TGTGCCAGCTCACCAACAGATCAGACTGGAAACACCATATATTTT.

This chain uses TRBV7-9 with TRBJ1-6; D unresolved. Deletions cut 2 bases from V and 0 bases from J, with 5 bases between. This CDR3 contains 15 residues. Germline values: CDR1 SEHNR, CDR2 FQNEAQ (reference sequence). This CDR3 is CASSLPDSYNSPLHF. The DNA of the CDR3 is TGTGCCAGCAGCTTACCAGACTCCTATAATTCACCCCTCCACTTT.

The CDR3 region has the DNA TGTGCCAGCACCCTACAGGTCTCTGGAAACACCATATATTTT. It codes for CASTLQVSGNTIYF. The chain couples TRBV11-2 to TRBJ1-3; weak D call: TRBD1 (5 bases). Trimming removed 7 bases from V and 0 bases from J, with 10 bases in between. This CDR3 is built from 14 residues. The germline V gene has CDR1 SGHAT and CDR2 FQNNGV.

V usage is TRBV3-1 (or the pseudogene TRBV3-2) and J usage is TRBJ2-1; no clear D. Per germline, CDR1 LGHDT and CDR2 YNNKEL (reference sequence). The CDR3 contains 13 residues. The V end lost 4 bases, the J end lost 8 bases, and 12 bases lay between the germline ends. In nucleotides, the CDR3 is TGTGCCAGCAGCCTCCCGCCCAGCGATGAGCAGTTCTTC. It translates to CASSLPPSDEQFF.

The chain recombines TRBV4-3 with TRBJ1-2; TRBD1 agrees at 9 bases. The germline V gene has CDR1 LGHNA and CDR2 YSLEER. The CDR3 has 15 amino acids. V dropped 6 bases and J dropped 3; count of bases not matched to a gene: 8. DNA of the CDR3: TGCGCCAGCAGAAAAGGGGACAGGGAGGACTATGGCTACACCTTC. Its protein product is CASRKGDREDYGYTF.

The chain couples TRBV9 to TRBJ2-3; 10 bases are a match to TRBD2. The CDR3 consists of 19 residues. V trimming: 0 bases; J trimming: 1 base; junction bases outside the gene matches: 11. Germline CDR1 SGDLS, CDR2 YYNGEE. CDR3 DNA sequence: TGTGCCAGCAGCGTAGTCCGGCTAGCGGGGGTTCATGGCACAGATACGCAGTATTTT. Translation: CASSVVRLAGVHGTDTQYF. The full variable domain, in which reference TRBV9 and TRBJ2-3 provide the parts outside the CDR3, is DSGVTQTPKHLITATGQRVTLRCSPRSGDLSVYWYQQSLDQGLQFLIQYYNGEERAKGNILERFSAQQFPDLHSELNLSSLELGDSALYFCASSVVRLAGVHGTDTQYFGPGTRLTVL.